This T cell receptor beta chain was captured in a study of blood T cell repertoires in COVID-19. The table came from immunoSEQ multiplex PCR; TCRdb's copy has only in-frame clones and leaves some out. The sample has 150,000 or so clones; about 80% are singletons. CDR1 SGHVS and CDR2 FNYEAQ come from the germline V gene. The CDR3 length is 16 residues. Trimming at V came to 6 bases and at J to 12 bases, leaving 16 bases not matched to a gene. The rearrangement uses TRBV7-6 and TRBJ2-1; the match to TRBD2 covers 11 bases. Sequencing used peripheral blood. The source is an elderly woman with acute or convalescent COVID-19. For the CDR3, the DNA is TGTGCCAGCAGTCAAGACCATGGTAGCGGGGGGGCTTCGCAGTTCTTC. This sequence encodes CASSQDHGSGGASQFF.